Following are 5 T cell receptor beta chains from one sample sequenced in a study of T cell responses to AZD1222 COVID-19 vaccine. Profiled with immunoSEQ multiplex PCR; TCRdb holds only in-frame clones, not every one. The table has 130,000 to 150,000 clones, about 90% seen once. The material sequenced was peripheral blood, taken on day 0 of MenACWY control vaccination. These TCRs come from an adult in good health.

This clone was counted only a few times. V gene TRBV25-1 combines with J gene TRBJ1-1; D gene ambiguous. V lost 1 base and J lost 1, with 10 bases in between. Germline V gives CDR1 MGHDK, CDR2 SYGVNS. This CDR3 contains 15 residues. The CDR3 region has the DNA TGTGCCAGCAGTGAATTCGGCAGGCGGAACACTGAAGCTTTCTTT. Translation gives CASSEFGRRNTEAFF.

This clone has only one observation. The V and J genes are TRBV9 and TRBJ1-3; no reliable D call. The germline V gene has CDR1 SGDLS and CDR2 YYNGEE. Trimming took 3 bases from V and 0 from J, leaving 16 bases between them. This CDR3 has 17 residues. The CDR3 is CASSALADGGSGNTIYF. DNA for the CDR3: TGTGCCAGCAGCGCGCTGGCGGACGGCGGCTCTGGAAACACCATATATTTT.

This chain joins TRBV19 and TRBJ2-7, with D maybe TRBD2 (6 bases). Germline assignment: CDR1 LNHDA and CDR2 SQIVND (reference sequence). The CDR3 sequence is 15 residues long. V was pared by 8 bases and J by 6 bases, with 23 bases between. Written as DNA, the CDR3 is TGTGCCAGTGCGTCGGCGGGCGGGATGGGGACCGAGCAGTACTTC. It yields the protein CASASAGGMGTEQYF.

The rearrangement joins TRBV7-9 to TRBJ1-6, with D possibly being TRBD1 (5 bases). This CDR3 region has 13 residues. Germline CDR1 SEHNR, CDR2 FQNEAQ (reference sequence). With 6 bases removed from V and 10 bases from J, the gap between germline ends came to 13 bases. CDR3 sequence: CASRAVGPSPLHF. CDR3 DNA: TGTGCCAGCAGAGCCGTGGGGCCATCACCCCTCCACTTT.

The CDR3 DNA sequence: TGTGCCAGCTCCGGCCGTGCAACTAATGAAAAACTGTTTTTT. This codes for CASSGRATNEKLFF. This chain connects TRBV18 to TRBJ1-4; D unresolved. The germline gives CDR1 KGHSH, CDR2 LQKENI. The CDR3 covers 14 residues. The ends were cut back, 6 bases at V and 0 bases at J, with 8 bases in the middle. Full variable domain (missing parts from reference TRBV18 and TRBJ1-4): NAGVMQNPRHLVRRRGQEARLRCSPMKGHSHVYWYRQLPEEGLKFMVYLQKENIIDESGMPKERFSAEFPKEGPSILRIQQVVRGDSAAYFCASSGRATNEKLFFGSGTQLSVL.